Listed here are 7 T cell receptor beta chains from one sample, sequenced in a study of regulatory T cells. Points from the study as a whole: Hydrophobic residues at CDR3 positions 6 and 7 were enriched in conventional CD4+ T cells of CD3G-deficient patients.

The PCR used 52 TRBV and 13 TRBJ primers. Produced via immunoSEQ multiplex PCR; TCRdb's table is partial and in-frame only. The sample has 25,000 to 30,000 clones, 85% to 95% seen once. Which antigens these TCRs recognize remains unknown. Sequences were obtained from conventional CD4+ T cells sorted from blood. The receptors here all came from a person aged 18-35 years with CD3G deficiency.

This rearrangement joins TRBV5-1 to TRBJ2-5; 11 bases line up with TRBD1. Matching the DNA end better, TRBJ2-7 makes the J call doubtful. CDR1 SGHRS and CDR2 YFSETQ come from the germline V gene. This CDR3 comprises 14 residues. The chain's CDR3 is CASSPGQGAYEQYF. As DNA, the CDR3 is TGCGCCAGCAGCCCCGGACAGGGGGCTTACGAGCAGTACTTC.

Notes on this clone: The same CDR3 is also encoded by other DNA sequences in this sample. V and J are TRBV7-9 and TRBJ2-5; 12 bases agree with TRBD2. Trimming removed 4 bases from V and 4 bases from J; junction bases left unmatched: 4. The CDR3 totals 15 residues. Germline CDR1 SEHNR, CDR2 FQNEAQ (reference sequence). DNA of the CDR3: TGTGCCAGCAGCTCGGGGACTAGCGGGTCAGAGACCCAGTACTTC. Protein sequence: CASSSGTSGSETQYF.

The genes are TRBV5-1 and TRBJ2-5, with D possibly TRBD2 on 6 matching bases. Germline CDR1 is SGHRS and CDR2 is YFSETQ. There are 15 residues in the CDR3. V gave up 0 bases and J gave up 5 bases, with 14 bases separating them. The CDR3 region is CASSLGDFPGETQYF. As DNA, the CDR3 is TGCGCCAGCAGCTTGGGGGACTTCCCGGGGGAGACCCAGTACTTC.

The J gene is TRBJ2-1, the V gene TRBV5-1, with D unresolved. This CDR3 has 14 residues. Germline CDR1 is SGHRS and CDR2 is YFSETQ. The V and J ends lost 1 base and 2 bases respectively, with 7 bases between them. CDR3 in DNA: TGCGCCAGCAGCTTGCAGGAAGCCTACAATGAGCAGTTCTTC. This encodes CASSLQEAYNEQFF.

The chain links TRBV28 to TRBJ2-7; D not certain. The V and J ends lost 5 bases and 7 bases respectively, with 15 bases between them. The CDR3 length is 13 residues. Germline CDR1 MDHEN, CDR2 SYDVKM. CDR3 loop: CASSPDLFREQYF. The CDR3 region has the DNA TGTGCCAGCAGTCCCGACCTGTTTCGAGAGCAGTACTTC.

This chain uses TRBV28 with TRBJ1-1; 9 positions agree with TRBD1. Germline CDR1 and CDR2: MDHEN and SYDVKM. The CDR3 is made up of 21 amino acids. After removal of 3 bases from V and 0 bases from J, the junction contained 20 bases not matched to a gene. The DNA of the CDR3 is TGTGCCAGCAGTTTTTCCGCGAACAGGGGGCGAGCCCGCGGGTTGAACACTGAAGCTTTCTTT. Its protein product is CASSFSANRGRARGLNTEAFF.

Written as DNA, the CDR3 is TGCGCCAGCAGTGAAGGCAGGGGGTGGGAGACCCAGTACTTC. Translating gives CASSEGRGWETQYF. The rearrangement joins TRBV10-1 to TRBJ2-5, with 7 bases that match TRBD1. This CDR3 comprises 14 residues. The ends lost 3 bases at V and 5 bases at J; junction bases unmatched: 6. Germline V gives CDR1 WNHNN, CDR2 SYGVQD (reference sequence).